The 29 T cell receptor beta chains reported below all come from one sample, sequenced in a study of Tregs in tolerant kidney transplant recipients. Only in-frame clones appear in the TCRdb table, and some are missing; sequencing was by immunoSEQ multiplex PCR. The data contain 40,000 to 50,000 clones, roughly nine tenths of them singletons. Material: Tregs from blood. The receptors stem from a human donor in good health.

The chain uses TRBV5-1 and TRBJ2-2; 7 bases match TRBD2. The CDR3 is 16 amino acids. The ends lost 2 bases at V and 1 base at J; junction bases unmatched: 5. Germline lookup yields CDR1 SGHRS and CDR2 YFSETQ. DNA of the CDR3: TGCGCCAGCAGCTTTCTCGGCGGGGGGAACACCGGGGAGCTGTTTTTT. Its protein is CASSFLGGGNTGELFF.

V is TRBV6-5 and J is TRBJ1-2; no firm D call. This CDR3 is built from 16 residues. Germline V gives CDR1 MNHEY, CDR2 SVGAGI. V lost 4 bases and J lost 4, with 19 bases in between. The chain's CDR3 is CASSSEAMRKTYGYTF. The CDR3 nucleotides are TGTGCCAGCAGTTCCGAGGCTATGCGAAAGACCTATGGCTACACCTTC.

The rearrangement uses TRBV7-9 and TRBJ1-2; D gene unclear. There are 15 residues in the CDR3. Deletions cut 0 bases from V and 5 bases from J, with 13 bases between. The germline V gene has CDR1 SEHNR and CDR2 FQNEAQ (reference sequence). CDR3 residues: CASSLARPDRYGYTF. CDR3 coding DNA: TGTGCCAGCAGCTTAGCTCGTCCCGACCGGTATGGCTACACCTTC.

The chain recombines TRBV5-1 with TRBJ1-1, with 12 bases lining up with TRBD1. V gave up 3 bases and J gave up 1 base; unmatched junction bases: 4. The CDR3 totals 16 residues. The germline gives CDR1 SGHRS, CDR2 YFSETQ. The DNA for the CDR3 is TGCGCCAGCAGCTGGGGACAGGGGGCTTGGAACACTGAAGCTTTCTTT. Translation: CASSWGQGAWNTEAFF.

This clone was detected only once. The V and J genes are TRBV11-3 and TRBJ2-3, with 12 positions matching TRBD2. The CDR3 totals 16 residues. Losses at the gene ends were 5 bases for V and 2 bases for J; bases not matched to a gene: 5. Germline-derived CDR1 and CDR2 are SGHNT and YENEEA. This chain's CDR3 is CASSPTSGGFTDTQYF. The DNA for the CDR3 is TGTGCCAGCAGCCCAACTAGCGGGGGGTTCACAGATACGCAGTATTTT.

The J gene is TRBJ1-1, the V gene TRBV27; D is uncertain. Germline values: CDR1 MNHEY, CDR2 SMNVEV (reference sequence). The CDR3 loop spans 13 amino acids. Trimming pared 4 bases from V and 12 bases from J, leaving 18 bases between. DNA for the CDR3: TGTGCCAGCAGTTCAGCCCAACGCATCTTGACTTTCTTT. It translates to CASSSAQRILTFF.

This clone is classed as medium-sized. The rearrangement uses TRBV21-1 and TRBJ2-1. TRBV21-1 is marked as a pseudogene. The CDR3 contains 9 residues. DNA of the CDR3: TGTGCCAGCAAAAATGAGCAGTTCTTC. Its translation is CASKNEQFF.

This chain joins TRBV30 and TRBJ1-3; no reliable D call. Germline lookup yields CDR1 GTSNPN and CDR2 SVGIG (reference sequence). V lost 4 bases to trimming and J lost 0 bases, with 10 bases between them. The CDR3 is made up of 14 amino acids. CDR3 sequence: CAWNRALSGNTIYF. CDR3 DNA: TGTGCCTGGAATCGGGCCCTCTCTGGAAACACCATATATTTT.

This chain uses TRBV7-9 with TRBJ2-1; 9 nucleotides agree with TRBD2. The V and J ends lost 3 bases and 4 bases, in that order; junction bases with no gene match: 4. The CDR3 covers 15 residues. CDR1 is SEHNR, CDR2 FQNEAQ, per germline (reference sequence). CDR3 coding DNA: TGTGCCAGCAGCTTCGGACTAGCGTATTACAATGAGCAGTTCTTC. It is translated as CASSFGLAYYNEQFF. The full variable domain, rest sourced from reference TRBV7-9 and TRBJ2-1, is DTGVSQNPRHKITKRGQNVTFRCDPISEHNRLYWYRQTLGQGPEFLTYFQNEAQLEKSRLLSDRFSAERPKGSFSTLEIQRTEQGDSAMYLCASSFGLAYYNEQFFGPGTRLTVL.

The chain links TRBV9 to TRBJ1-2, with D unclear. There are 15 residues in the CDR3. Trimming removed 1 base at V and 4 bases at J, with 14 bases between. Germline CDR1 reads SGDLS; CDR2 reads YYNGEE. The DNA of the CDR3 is TGTGCCAGCAGCGTAAACATGGGGATTTCCTATGGCTACACCTTC. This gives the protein CASSVNMGISYGYTF.

The CDR3 nucleotides are TGTGCCAGCAGCTTAGGGGGTAGTCAGGGCCTCTATGGCTACACCTTC. Its protein is CASSLGGSQGLYGYTF. J is TRBJ1-2 and V is TRBV7-8; TRBD1 might be the D (5 bases). V lost 1 base and J 4 bases, leaving 16 bases between the germline ends. This CDR3 spans 16 amino acids. Germline V lookup: CDR1 SGHVS, CDR2 FQNEAQ.

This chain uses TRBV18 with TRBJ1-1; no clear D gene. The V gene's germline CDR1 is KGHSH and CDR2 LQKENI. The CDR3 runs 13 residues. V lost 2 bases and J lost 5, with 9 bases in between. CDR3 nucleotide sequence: TGTGCCAGCTCACCATGGGTAGGGACTGAAGCTTTCTTT. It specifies CASSPWVGTEAFF.

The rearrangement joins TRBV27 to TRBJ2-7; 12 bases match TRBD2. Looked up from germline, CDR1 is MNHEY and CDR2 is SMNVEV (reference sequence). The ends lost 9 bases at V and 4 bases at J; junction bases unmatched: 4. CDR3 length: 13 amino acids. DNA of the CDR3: TGTGCCAGTAGACTAGCGGGGGTGTACGAGCAGTACTTC. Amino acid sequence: CASRLAGVYEQYF.

Here the CDR3 DNA reads TGTGCCAGCAGCTTATGGCTTAACACTGAAGCTTTCTTT. This encodes CASSLWLNTEAFF. V gene TRBV7-3 combines with J gene TRBJ1-1, with no clear D. Germline V gene sequence: CDR1 SGHTA, CDR2 FQGTGA. This CDR3 is 13 amino acids long. The V end lost 2 bases, the J end lost 2 bases, and 6 bases lay between the germline ends.

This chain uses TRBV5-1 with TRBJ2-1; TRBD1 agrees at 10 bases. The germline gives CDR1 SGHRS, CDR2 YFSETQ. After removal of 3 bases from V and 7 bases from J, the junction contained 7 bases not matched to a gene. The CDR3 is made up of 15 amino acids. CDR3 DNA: TGCGCCAGCAGCTCGCTGCCGGGACAGGGGAATGAGCAGTTCTTC. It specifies CASSSLPGQGNEQFF. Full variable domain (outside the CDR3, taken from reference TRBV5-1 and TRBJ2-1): KAGVTQTPRYLIKTRGQQVTLSCSPISGHRSVSWYQQTPGQGLQFLFEYFSETQRNKGNFPGRFSGRQFSNSRSEMNVSTLELGDSALYLCASSSLPGQGNEQFFGPGTRLTVL.

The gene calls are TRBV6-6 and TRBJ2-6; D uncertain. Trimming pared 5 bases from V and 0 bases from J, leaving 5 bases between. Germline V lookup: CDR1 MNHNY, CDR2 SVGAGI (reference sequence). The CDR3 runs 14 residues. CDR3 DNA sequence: TGTGCCAGCAGTCTAAGCTCTGGGGCCAACGTCCTGACTTTC. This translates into CASSLSSGANVLTF.

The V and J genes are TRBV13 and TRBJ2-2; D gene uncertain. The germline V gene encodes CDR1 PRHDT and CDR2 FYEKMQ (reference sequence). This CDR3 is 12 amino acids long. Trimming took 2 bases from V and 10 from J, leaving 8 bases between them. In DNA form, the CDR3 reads TGTGCCAGCAGCTTACTGCCTTCGGAGCTGTTTTTT. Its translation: CASSLLPSELFF. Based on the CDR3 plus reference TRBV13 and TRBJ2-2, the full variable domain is AAGVIQSPRHLIKEKRETATLKCYPIPRHDTVYWYQQGPGQDPQFLISFYEKMQSDKGSIPDRFSAQQFSDYHSELNMSSLELGDSALYFCASSLLPSELFFGEGSRLTVL.

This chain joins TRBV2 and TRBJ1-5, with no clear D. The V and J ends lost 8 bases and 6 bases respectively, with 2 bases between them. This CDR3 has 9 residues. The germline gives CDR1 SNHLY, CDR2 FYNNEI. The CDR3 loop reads CASGQPQHF. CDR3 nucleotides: TGTGCCAGCGGTCAGCCCCAGCATTTT.

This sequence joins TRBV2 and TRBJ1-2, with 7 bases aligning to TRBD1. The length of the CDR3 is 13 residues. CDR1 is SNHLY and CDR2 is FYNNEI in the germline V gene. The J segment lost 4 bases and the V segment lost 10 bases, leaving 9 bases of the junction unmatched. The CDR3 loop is CATRGGAIYGYTF. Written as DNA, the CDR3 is TGTGCCACCAGGGGGGGGGCAATCTATGGCTACACCTTC.

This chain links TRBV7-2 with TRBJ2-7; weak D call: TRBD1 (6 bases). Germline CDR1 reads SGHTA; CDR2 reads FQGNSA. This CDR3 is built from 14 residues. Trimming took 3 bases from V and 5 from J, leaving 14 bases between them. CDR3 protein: CASSFRTARDEQYF. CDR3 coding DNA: TGTGCCAGCAGCTTTAGGACAGCAAGGGACGAGCAGTACTTC. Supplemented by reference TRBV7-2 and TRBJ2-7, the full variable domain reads GAGVSQSPSNKVTEKGKDVELRCDPISGHTALYWYRQSLGQGLEFLIYFQGNSAPDKSGLPSDRFSAERTGGSVSTLTIQRTQQEDSAVYLCASSFRTARDEQYFGPGTRLTVT.

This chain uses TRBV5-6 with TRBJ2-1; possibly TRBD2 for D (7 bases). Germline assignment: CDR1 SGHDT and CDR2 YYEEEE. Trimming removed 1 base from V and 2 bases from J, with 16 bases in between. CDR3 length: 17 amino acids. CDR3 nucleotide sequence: TGTGCCAGCAGCTTGCCGCCGGGGGGCGGAGCCTACAATGAGCAGTTCTTC. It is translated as CASSLPPGGGAYNEQFF.

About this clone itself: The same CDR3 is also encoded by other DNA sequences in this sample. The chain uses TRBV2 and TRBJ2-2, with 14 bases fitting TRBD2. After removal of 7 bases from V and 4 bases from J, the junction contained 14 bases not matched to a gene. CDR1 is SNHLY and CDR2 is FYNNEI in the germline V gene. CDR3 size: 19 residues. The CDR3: CASNGGVTSGGAGTGELFF. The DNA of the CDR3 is TGTGCCAGCAACGGGGGCGTGACTAGCGGGGGGGCCGGCACCGGGGAGCTGTTTTTT.

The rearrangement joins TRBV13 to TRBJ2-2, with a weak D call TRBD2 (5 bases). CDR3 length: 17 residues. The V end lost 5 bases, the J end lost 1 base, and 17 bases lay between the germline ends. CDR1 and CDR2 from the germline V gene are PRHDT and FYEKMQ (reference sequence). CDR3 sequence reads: CASSLVEETWNTGELFF. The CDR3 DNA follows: TGTGCCAGCAGCCTTGTGGAGGAGACTTGGAACACCGGGGAGCTGTTTTTT.

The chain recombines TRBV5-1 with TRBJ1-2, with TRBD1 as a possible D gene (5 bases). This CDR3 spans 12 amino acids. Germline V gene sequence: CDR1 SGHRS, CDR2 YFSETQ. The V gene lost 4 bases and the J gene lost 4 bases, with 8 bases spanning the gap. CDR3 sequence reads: CASSRQGYGYTF. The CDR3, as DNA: TGCGCCAGCAGCCGTCAGGGCTATGGCTACACCTTC.

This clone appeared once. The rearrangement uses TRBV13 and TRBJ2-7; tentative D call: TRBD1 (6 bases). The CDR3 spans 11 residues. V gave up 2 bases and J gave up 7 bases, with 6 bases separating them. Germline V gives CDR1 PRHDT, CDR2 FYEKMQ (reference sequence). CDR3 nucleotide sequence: TGTGCCAGCAGCTTAAGGGGGGAGCAGTACTTC. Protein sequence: CASSLRGEQYF.

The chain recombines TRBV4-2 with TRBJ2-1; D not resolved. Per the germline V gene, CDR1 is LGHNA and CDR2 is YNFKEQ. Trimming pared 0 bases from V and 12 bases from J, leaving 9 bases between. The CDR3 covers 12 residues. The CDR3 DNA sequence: TGTGCCAGCAGCCAAGATATCCGGTGGCAGTTCTTC. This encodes CASSQDIRWQFF.

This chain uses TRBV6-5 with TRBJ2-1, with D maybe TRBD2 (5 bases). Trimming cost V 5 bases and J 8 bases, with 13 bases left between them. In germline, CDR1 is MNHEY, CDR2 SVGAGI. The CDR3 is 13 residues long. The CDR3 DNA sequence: TGTGCCAGCAGTCCCGTTGAGGGCGATGAGCAGTTCTTC. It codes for CASSPVEGDEQFF.

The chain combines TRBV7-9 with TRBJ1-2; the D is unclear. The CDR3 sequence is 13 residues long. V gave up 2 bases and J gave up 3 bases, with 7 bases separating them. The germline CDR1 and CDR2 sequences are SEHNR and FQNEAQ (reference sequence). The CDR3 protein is CASSLRHHYGYTF. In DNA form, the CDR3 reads TGTGCCAGCAGCTTACGTCATCACTATGGCTACACCTTC.

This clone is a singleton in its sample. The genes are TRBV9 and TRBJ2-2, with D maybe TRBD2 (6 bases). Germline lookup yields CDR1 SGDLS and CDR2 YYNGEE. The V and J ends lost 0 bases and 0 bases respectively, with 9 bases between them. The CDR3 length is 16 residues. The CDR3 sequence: CASSVDRLANTGELFF. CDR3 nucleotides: TGTGCCAGCAGCGTAGATAGACTAGCGAACACCGGGGAGCTGTTTTTT.